This T cell receptor (beta chain) appears in the sequencing data of a study of shared clonotypes between healthy human individuals (TCRdb year 2020). Notes on the research overall: A couple of women and a few men aged 18 to 49 years were included in the cohort. Per donor, three plates each were used for CD4 naive and CD4 memory, two for CD8 naive, and one for CD8 memory. The study deeply sequenced blood TCR repertoires of about 5 healthy adults to estimate repertoire size and the extent of clonotype sharing between individuals. To increase sequencing depth and limit assay-specific biases, TCR repertoire library preparation and sequencing were carried out by different laboratories using diverse techniques. Each donor's leukapheresis produced roughly between roughly 0.85 and 9 billion PBMCs. Points the paper makes about the study in general: Pairwise subsampling led to the expectation that sequencing depth would affect the degree of clonotype sharing among donors. Only blood was sampled, and tissue TCR repertoires likely differ from those in blood. Because the study included only a small number of donors, the genetic and exposure-history diversity represented was limited. Sharing across four donors was observed for 4.5% to 6.5% of naive CD4, over 3% of naive CD8, 2% to 2.5% of memory CD4, and less than 0.45% of memory CD8 clonotypes. Clonotypes shared by all four sorted-subset donors showed higher generation probabilities than non-shared clonotypes. Incomplete sequencing was indicated by rarefaction of sorted-subset datasets, despite the large sequencing depth. Naive subsets generally had larger estimated clonotype richness than memory subsets.

Using the deep immunoSEQ assay, multiplex PCR amplified TCR CDR3 regions from genomic DNA. Extracted genomic DNA from each cell subset was spread evenly across all wells of several immunoSEQ 96-well plates, with each plate serving as a replicate. Each replicate PCR for sorted subsets received around 200 ng genomic DNA, equal to about 30,000 T cell genomes. The purified libraries were quantified using a Qubit 3.0 fluorometer, sized with a Bioanalyzer 2100, and then quantified again using the KAPA Library Quantification kit. Every immunoSEQ 96-well plate was sequenced on a separate single-read 150-cycle Illumina NextSeq 550 flow cell. Turning to the authors' computational methods: Because only junctional sequences without quality scores were contained in the immunoSEQ output, filtering matching that applied to full-length reads could not be performed. Sequences were annotated with PyIR, a Python wrapper for IgBLAST v1.9, using IMGT germline references to assign V/J genes and CDR3. Reads were filtered out if the reads had weak V/J assignments (E-value above 1e-6), no CDR3, stop codons, out-of-frame junctions, or ambiguous translated residues. V3J clonotypes were defined as sequences sharing the same inferred V gene, J gene, and CDR3 amino acid sequence. To compute the percentage overlap between repertoires, the number of shared unique clonotypes was divided by the size of the smaller repertoire. Three approaches were used to assess repertoire richness: RTK rarefaction, the Chao1 estimator, and Recon v2.1 estimates of unobserved clonotypes. Generation probabilities for all TCRbeta clonotypes obtained by the gDNA method from a handful of donors were computed using OLGA. As stored in TCRdb, this immuneACCESS dataset retains in-frame rearrangements with V and J assigned. A fraction of the clones does not appear; measured against another copy, unresolved V genes explain less than half of the discrepancy, and the remainder lacks a known reason. V and J calls and clone size are those listed in that table; D and trimming were worked out from the DNA. For this sample the table gives 2 million to 3 million clones, of which more than 85% were detected only once. The leading ten clones occupy about 0.34% of the sample.

Donors were healthy HIV-negative adults with no recently reported acute infections or vaccinations. Only Caucasian adults living in Nashville, Tennessee, USA were represented among the donors. Magnetic negative selection was used to enrich CD4+ T cells, after which naive cells were positively selected on CD45RA and the negative fraction became the memory subset. Blood was collected by leukapheresis, and PBMCs were isolated by Ficoll-Histopaque density gradient centrifugation and then cryopreserved in liquid nitrogen vapor phase. Analytical flow cytometry was used to check the purity and quantity of each magnetically sorted T cell population. Genomic DNA was isolated from each sorted fraction and quantified by UV absorbance on a Nanodrop 2000c. As encoded in the germline V gene, CDR1 is SGHVS while CDR2 is FQNEAQ. The CDR3 runs 16 amino acids, cysteine and phenylalanine included. The read is trimmed to its CDR3 DNA, 48 bases read in frame from base 1. Germline trimming: 1 base from V, 7 bases from J; junction bases outside gene matches: 7.

Concerning this clone: It has no known antigen specificity. There are no base qualities to consult, and no much larger clone falls within one base.

Here the chain combines TRBV7-8 and TRBJ2-2, with 9 middle bases fitting TRBD2. This sequence was found in a man aged 18 to 30 in good health. Some clones in this sample may be carry-over from other donors' samples. Sequenced input: naive CD4+ T cells from PBMCs. The intended sense of this specimen's cell subset or site label: CD45RA+ positively selected. The DNA sequence is TGTGCCAGCAGCTTAGGCCCTAGCGGGATCAGCGGGGAGCTGTTTTTT. It specifies CASSLGPSGISGELFF.